This T cell receptor (beta chain) was identified during a study of blood T cell repertoires in COVID-19. About the study: T cells, B-cell-depleted T cells, or PBMCs provided the cDNA or gDNA that served as material.

CDR3 length equals 14 residues. Germline-derived CDR1 and CDR2 are MNHEY and SVGAGI. Deletions cut 5 bases from V and 7 bases from J, with 17 bases between. The table came from immunoSEQ multiplex PCR; TCRdb's copy has only in-frame clones and leaves some out. The sample consists of roughly 69,000 clones, 90% of them appearing once. Sequencing input: peripheral blood. This chain joins TRBV6-5 and TRBJ1-2; possible D gene TRBD1, 5 bases. This TCR derives from a middle-aged man with acute or convalescent COVID-19. The CDR3 region has the DNA TGTGCCAGCAGTAGTCCGGGGGTGAGTGGTGGCTACACCTTC. It is translated as CASSSPGVSGGYTF.